Following are 9 T cell receptor beta chains from one sample sequenced in a study of control samples from healthy donors and cancer patients. The assay was immunoSEQ multiplex PCR, and TCRdb's table has in-frame clones only and misses some. The sample yields around 70,000 clones, 94% seen once. Sequenced material: blood. The source of these receptors is a woman aged 25 to 39 in good health.

The V and J genes are TRBV12-3 or TRBV12-4 and TRBJ1-2; maybe TRBD1 (5 bases). The CDR3 runs 13 residues. Deletions cut 1 base from V and 5 bases from J, with 8 bases between. The CDR3: CASSLGAGYGYTF. The CDR3 DNA reads as TGTGCCAGCAGTTTAGGTGCAGGGTATGGCTACACCTTC.

The J gene is TRBJ2-7, the V gene TRBV7-9; 9 bases match TRBD2. CDR1 is SEHNR and CDR2 is FQNEAQ in the germline V gene (reference sequence). After removal of 5 bases from V and 5 bases from J, the junction contained 7 bases not matched to a gene. This CDR3 spans 14 amino acids. CDR3 residues: CASSPGTSKNEQYV. In DNA, the CDR3 is TGTGCCAGCAGCCCCGGGACTAGCAAAAACGAGCAGTACGTC.

V gene TRBV5-1 combines with J gene TRBJ2-3, with a weak D call TRBD1 (6 bases). Per the germline V gene, CDR1 is SGHRS and CDR2 is YFSETQ. This CDR3 region has 15 residues. Trimming removed 1 base at V and 3 bases at J, with 12 bases between. CDR3 in amino acids: CASSLSTGLTDTQYF. CDR3 bases: TGCGCCAGCAGCTTGTCCACAGGGTTGACAGATACGCAGTATTTT.

J is TRBJ2-5 and V is TRBV5-8; tentative D call: TRBD2 (6 bases). There are 13 residues in the CDR3. Germline V gives CDR1 SGHTS, CDR2 YDEGEE. V was clipped by 4 bases and J by 5 bases, with 12 bases between them. The CDR3 nucleotides are TGTGCCAGCAGCCCGGGACTCCCGGAGACCCAGTACTTC. This codes for CASSPGLPETQYF.

V usage is TRBV2 and J usage is TRBJ1-4; no clear D gene. V lost 6 bases and J 8 bases, leaving 16 bases between the germline ends. The CDR3 consists of 14 residues. The germline V gene encodes CDR1 SNHLY and CDR2 FYNNEI. The CDR3: CASSGTELEEKLFF. The CDR3 DNA is TGTGCCAGCAGCGGCACAGAGCTGGAAGAAAAACTGTTTTTT.

The chain joins TRBV7-6 to TRBJ2-3, with D perhaps TRBD1 or TRBD2 (5 bases each). The germline V gene encodes CDR1 SGHVS and CDR2 FNYEAQ. Trimming shortened V by 5 bases and J by 2 bases, and 17 bases separated the two germline ends. The CDR3 covers 16 residues. CDR3: CASSPRAEGNTDTQYF. The CDR3 DNA sequence: TGTGCCAGCAGCCCTCGCGCCGAGGGGAACACAGATACGCAGTATTTT.

The chain couples TRBV18 to TRBJ2-6; 8 positions match TRBD1. Germline V lookup: CDR1 KGHSH, CDR2 LQKENI. The CDR3 sequence is 16 residues long. V shed 8 bases and J 0 bases; nucleotides not matched to a gene: 6. This CDR3 is CASARTGSSGANVLTF. CDR3 coding DNA: TGTGCCAGCGCACGGACAGGGAGCTCTGGGGCCAACGTCCTGACTTTC.

The chain has TRBV5-1 and TRBJ1-5; D not resolved. This CDR3 is built from 13 residues. Deletions cut 2 bases from V and 5 bases from J, with 8 bases between. The germline V gene has CDR1 SGHRS and CDR2 YFSETQ. CDR3 sequence: CASSFGGDQPQHF. For the CDR3, the DNA is TGCGCCAGCAGCTTCGGCGGAGATCAGCCCCAGCATTTT. Full variable domain (missing parts from reference TRBV5-1 and TRBJ1-5): KAGVTQTPRYLIKTRGQQVTLSCSPISGHRSVSWYQQTPGQGLQFLFEYFSETQRNKGNFPGRFSGRQFSNSRSEMNVSTLELGDSALYLCASSFGGDQPQHFGDGTRLSIL.

The chain couples TRBV15 to TRBJ1-1, with no clear D. Germline CDR1 is LNHNV and CDR2 is YYDKDF (reference sequence). The V and J ends lost 1 base and 3 bases respectively, with 12 bases between them. The CDR3 has 15 amino acids. DNA for the CDR3: TGTGCCACCAGCAGAGGGCCGGGAAGTTACACTGAAGCTTTCTTT. Its protein product is CATSRGPGSYTEAFF. Complete variable domain (other parts from reference TRBV15 and TRBJ1-1): DAMVIQNPRYQVTQFGKPVTLSCSQTLNHNVMYWYQQKSSQAPKLLFHYYDKDFNNEADTPDNFQSRRPNTSFCFLDIRSPGLGDTAMYLCATSRGPGSYTEAFFGQGTRLTVV.